This T cell receptor beta chain was observed in a study of memory CD4+ T cells and cytomegalovirus serostatus. Study details: Healthy Belgian adult donors included about 10 CMV-positive and some 24 CMV-negative people.

CDR1 is GTSNPN, CDR2 SVGIG, per germline (reference sequence). The CDR3 has 13 amino acids. Trimming shortened V by 1 base and J by 3 bases, and 10 bases separated the two germline ends. In the original analysis: After removing out-of-frame reads, around 2.2 million distinct TCRbeta sequences remained. TCRdb's copy holds only in-frame clones and misses some; the assay was immunoSEQ multiplex PCR. The DNA gave D and trimming, while V, J and clone size come from that table. The sample holds roughly 64,000 clones, about 74% seen once. Single viable CD3+CD4+CD8-CD45RO+ cells were sorted as the memory CD4+ T cells.

The chain employs TRBV30 and TRBJ2-7; D gene unclear. Sequencing used memory CD4+ T cells from blood. The TCR was taken from an adult in good health and CMV-seronegative. CDR3: CAWSAAPIYEQYF. The CDR3, as DNA: TGTGCCTGGAGTGCTGCCCCTATCTACGAGCAGTACTTC.